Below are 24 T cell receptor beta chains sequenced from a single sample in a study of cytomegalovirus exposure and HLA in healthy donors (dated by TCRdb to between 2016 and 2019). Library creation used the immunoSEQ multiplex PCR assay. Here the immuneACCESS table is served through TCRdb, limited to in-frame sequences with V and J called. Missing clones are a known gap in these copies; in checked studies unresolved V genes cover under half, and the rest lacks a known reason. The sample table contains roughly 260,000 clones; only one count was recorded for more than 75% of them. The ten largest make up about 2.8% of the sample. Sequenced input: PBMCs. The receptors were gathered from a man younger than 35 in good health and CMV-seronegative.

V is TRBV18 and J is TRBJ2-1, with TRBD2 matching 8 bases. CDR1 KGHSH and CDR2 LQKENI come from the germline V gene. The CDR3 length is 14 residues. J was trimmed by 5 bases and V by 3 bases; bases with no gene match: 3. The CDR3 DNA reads TGTGCCAGCTCACCGACACTAGCGGACAATGAGCAGTTCTTC. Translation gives CASSPTLADNEQFF.

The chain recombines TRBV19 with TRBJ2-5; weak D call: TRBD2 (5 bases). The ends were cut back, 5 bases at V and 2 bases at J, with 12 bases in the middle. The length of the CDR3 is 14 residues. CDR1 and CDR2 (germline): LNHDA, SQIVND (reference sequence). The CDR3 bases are TGTGCCAGTAGTGCGGGTGGAGGACAAGAGACCCAGTACTTC. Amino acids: CASSAGGGQETQYF.

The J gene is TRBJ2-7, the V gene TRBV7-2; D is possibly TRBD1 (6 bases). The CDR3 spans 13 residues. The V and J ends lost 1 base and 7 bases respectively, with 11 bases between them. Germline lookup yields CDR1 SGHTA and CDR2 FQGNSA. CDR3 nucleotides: TGTGCCAGCAGCTTAGTGTTAGGGGGTGAGCAGTACTTC. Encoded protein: CASSLVLGGEQYF. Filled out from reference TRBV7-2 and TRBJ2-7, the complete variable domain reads GAGVSQSPSNKVTEKGKDVELRCDPISGHTALYWYRQSLGQGLEFLIYFQGNSAPDKSGLPSDRFSAERTGGSVSTLTIQRTQQEDSAVYLCASSLVLGGEQYFGPGTRLTVT.

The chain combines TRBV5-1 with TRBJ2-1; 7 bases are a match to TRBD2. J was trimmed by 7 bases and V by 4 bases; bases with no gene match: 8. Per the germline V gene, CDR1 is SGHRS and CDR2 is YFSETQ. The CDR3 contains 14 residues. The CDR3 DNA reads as TGCGCCAGCAGCGGCGTGGAGGGAGGGAATGAGCAGTTCTTC. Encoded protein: CASSGVEGGNEQFF. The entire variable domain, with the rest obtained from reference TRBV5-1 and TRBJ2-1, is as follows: KAGVTQTPRYLIKTRGQQVTLSCSPISGHRSVSWYQQTPGQGLQFLFEYFSETQRNKGNFPGRFSGRQFSNSRSEMNVSTLELGDSALYLCASSGVEGGNEQFFGPGTRLTVL.

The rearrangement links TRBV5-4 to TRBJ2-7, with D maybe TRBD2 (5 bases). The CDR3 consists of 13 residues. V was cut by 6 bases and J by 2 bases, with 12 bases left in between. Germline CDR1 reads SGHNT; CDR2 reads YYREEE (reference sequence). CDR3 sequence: CASKKVGAYEQYF. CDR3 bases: TGTGCCAGCAAAAAGGTCGGGGCCTACGAGCAGTACTTC.

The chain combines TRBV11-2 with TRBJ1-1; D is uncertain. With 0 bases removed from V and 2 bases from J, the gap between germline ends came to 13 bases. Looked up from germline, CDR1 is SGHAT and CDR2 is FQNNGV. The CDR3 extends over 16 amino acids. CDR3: CASSLEGGSGNTEAFF. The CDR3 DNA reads TGTGCCAGCAGCTTAGAAGGCGGTAGTGGTAACACTGAAGCTTTCTTT.

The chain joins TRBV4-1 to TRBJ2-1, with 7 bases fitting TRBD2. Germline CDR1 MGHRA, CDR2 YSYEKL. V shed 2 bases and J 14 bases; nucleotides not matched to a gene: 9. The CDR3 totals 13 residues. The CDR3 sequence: CASSQSTVGGKFF. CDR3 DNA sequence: TGCGCCAGCAGCCAATCCACGGTGGGGGGGAAGTTCTTC.

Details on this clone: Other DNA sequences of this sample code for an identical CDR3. CDR3 nucleotides: TGTGCCAGCAGTCCCGGACAGGGAGGTTCACCCCTCCACTTT. It is translated as CASSPGQGGSPLHF. The chain joins TRBV28 to TRBJ1-6, with TRBD1 matching over 8 bases. Germline V gene lookup returns CDR1 MDHEN and CDR2 SYDVKM. The CDR3 is made up of 14 amino acids. Losses at the gene ends were 5 bases for V and 9 bases for J; bases not matched to a gene: 6.

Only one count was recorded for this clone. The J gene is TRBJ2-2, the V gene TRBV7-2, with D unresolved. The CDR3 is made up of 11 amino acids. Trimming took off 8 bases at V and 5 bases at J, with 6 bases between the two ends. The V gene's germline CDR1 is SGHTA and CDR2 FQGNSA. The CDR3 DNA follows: TGTGCCAGCTTTCGTACCGGGGAGCTGTTTTTT. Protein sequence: CASFRTGELFF.

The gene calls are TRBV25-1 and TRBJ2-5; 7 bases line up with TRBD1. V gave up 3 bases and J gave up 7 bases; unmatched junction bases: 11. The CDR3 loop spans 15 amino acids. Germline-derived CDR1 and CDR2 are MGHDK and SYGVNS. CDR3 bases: TGTGCCAGCAGTGACTCCGGGACAGCTATCGGGACCCAGTACTTC. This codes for CASSDSGTAIGTQYF.

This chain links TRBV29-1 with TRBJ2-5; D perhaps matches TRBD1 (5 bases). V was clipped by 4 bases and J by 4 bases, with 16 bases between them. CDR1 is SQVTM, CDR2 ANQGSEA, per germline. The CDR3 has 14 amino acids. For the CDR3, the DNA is TGCAGCGTTGCTTGGGGTCAGGGCTCAGAGACCCAGTACTTC. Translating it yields CSVAWGQGSETQYF.

The CDR3 coding sequence is TGTGCCAGCAGTTCTCTAGCGGGGGTCGGCTCCTACAATGAGCAGTTCTTC. This encodes CASSSLAGVGSYNEQFF. V usage is TRBV5-6 and J usage is TRBJ2-1; TRBD2 matches at 10 bases. The V segment lost 5 bases and the J segment 0 bases; nucleotides outside the gene matches: 8. The CDR3 runs 17 residues. Germline V CDR1 and CDR2: SGHDT, YYEEEE.

CDR3 sequence: CASSLKGGSATDTQYF. Here the CDR3 DNA reads TGTGCCAGCAGCTTAAAGGGCGGGAGTGCGACAGATACGCAGTATTTT. J is TRBJ2-3 and V is TRBV7-3, with TRBD2 matching 7 bases. Unmatched junction bases numbered 7, after V lost 1 base and J lost 3 bases. There are 16 residues in the CDR3. Looked up from germline, CDR1 is SGHTA and CDR2 is FQGTGA.

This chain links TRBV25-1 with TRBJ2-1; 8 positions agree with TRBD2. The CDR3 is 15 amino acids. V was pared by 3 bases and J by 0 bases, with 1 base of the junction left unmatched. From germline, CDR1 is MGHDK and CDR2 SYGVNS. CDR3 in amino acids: CASSEAGGSYNEQFF. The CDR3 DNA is TGTGCCAGCAGTGAGGCGGGGGGCTCCTACAATGAGCAGTTCTTC.

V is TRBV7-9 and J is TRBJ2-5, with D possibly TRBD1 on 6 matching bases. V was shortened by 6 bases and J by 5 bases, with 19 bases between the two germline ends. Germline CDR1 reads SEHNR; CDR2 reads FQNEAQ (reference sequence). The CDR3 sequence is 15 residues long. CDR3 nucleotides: TGTGCCAGCAGTCCCTCGACAGGAGTCGGGGAGACCCAGTACTTC. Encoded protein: CASSPSTGVGETQYF.

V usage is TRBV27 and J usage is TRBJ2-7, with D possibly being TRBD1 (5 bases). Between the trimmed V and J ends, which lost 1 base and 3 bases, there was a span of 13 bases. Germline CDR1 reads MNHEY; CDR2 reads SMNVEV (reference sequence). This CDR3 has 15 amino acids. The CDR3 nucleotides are TGTGCCAGCAGTTTATATCCAGGGTTAGTCTACGAGCAGTACTTC. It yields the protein CASSLYPGLVYEQYF.

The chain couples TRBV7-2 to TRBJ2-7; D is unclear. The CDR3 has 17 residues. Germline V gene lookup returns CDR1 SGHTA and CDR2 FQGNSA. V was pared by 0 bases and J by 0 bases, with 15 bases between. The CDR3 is CASSLAGSFPLSYEQYF. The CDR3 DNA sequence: TGTGCCAGCAGCTTAGCGGGCTCTTTTCCTCTCTCCTACGAGCAGTACTTC.

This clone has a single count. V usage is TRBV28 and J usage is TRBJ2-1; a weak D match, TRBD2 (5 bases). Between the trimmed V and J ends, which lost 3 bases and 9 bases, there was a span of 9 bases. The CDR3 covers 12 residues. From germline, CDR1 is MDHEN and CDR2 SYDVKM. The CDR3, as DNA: TGTGCCAGCAGTTTGAGGAGCGGTGAGCAGTTCTTC. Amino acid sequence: CASSLRSGEQFF.

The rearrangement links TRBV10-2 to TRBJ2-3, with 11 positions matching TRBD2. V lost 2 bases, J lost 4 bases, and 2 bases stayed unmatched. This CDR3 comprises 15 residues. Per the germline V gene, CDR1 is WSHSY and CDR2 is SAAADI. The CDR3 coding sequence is TGCGCCAGCAGTGAGGGACTAGCGGGTTCAGATACGCAGTATTTT. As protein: CASSEGLAGSDTQYF.

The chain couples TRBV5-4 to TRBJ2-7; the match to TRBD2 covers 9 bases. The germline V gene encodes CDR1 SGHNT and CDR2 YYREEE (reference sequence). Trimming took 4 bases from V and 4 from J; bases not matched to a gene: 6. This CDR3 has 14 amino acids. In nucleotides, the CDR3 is TGTGCCAGCAGCAACGGACTAGCGACTTACGAGCAGTACTTC. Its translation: CASSNGLATYEQYF.

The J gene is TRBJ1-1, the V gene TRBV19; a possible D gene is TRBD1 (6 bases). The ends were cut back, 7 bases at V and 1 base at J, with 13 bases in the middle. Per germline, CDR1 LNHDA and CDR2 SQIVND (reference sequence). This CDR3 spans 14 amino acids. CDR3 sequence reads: CASNLGGANTEAFF. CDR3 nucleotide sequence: TGTGCCAGTAATCTTGGGGGGGCGAACACTGAAGCTTTCTTT.

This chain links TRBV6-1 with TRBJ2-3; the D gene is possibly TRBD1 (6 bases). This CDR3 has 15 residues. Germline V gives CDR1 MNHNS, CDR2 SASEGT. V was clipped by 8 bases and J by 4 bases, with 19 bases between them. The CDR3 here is CASESQGIRADTQYF. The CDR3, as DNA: TGTGCCAGCGAATCCCAGGGGATCAGGGCAGATACGCAGTATTTT.

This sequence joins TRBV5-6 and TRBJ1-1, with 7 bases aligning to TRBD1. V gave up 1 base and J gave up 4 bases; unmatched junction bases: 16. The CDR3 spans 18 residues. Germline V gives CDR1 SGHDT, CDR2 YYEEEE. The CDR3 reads CASSLLTGTHPGGTEAFF. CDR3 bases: TGTGCCAGCAGCTTGTTAACTGGGACTCACCCAGGGGGCACTGAAGCTTTCTTT.

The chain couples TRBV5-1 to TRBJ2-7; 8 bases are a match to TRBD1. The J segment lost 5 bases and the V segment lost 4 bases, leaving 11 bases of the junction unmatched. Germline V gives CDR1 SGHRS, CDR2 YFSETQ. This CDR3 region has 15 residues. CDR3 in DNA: TGCGCCAGCAGCCCGGCAGGGGGCGTTTATGACGAGCAGTACTTC. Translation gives CASSPAGGVYDEQYF.